The sample holds a few counts of the clone carrying this T cell receptor (beta chain). This specimen comes from a study of patients and donors after allogeneic stem cell transplantation. J was trimmed by 2 bases and V by 4 bases; bases with no gene match: 17. Looked up from germline, CDR1 is MNHEY and CDR2 is SVGAGI. The length of the CDR3 is 19 residues. MiXCR, run by TCRdb on the RT-PCR reads, gives a single entry per CDR3 protein. The sample records approximately 210,000 distinct CDR3 sequences, roughly 40% being singletons. The TCR originated in a human donor who was either an allogeneic HSCT recipient or a stem cell or donor lymphocyte infusion donor (not recorded which). It is not recorded whose cells these are; they may come from a transplant donor. Sequenced input: blood, either unsorted or a sorted T cell fraction (not recorded which). The V call is TRBV6-5, the J call TRBJ2-3, with 8 bases that match TRBD1. The chain's CDR3 is CASSSGQGHPSIFTDTQYF. CDR3 sequence (DNA): TGTGCCAGCAGTTCAGGACAGGGCCACCCGTCTATCTTCACAGATACGCAGTATTTT.